The present entry profiles one TCR beta chain with its context. TCRdb's copy holds only in-frame clones and misses some; the assay was immunoSEQ multiplex PCR. The sample includes some 200,000 clones, approximately 86% of them seen just once. Trimming took off 6 bases at V and 4 bases at J, with 15 bases between the two ends. This CDR3 contains 14 residues. Germline V lookup: CDR1 ENHRY, CDR2 SYGVKD. This record comes from a study of blood T cell repertoires in COVID-19. At the level of the study: PBMCs, B-cell-depleted T cells, or T cells provided the cDNA or gDNA that made up the material.

The origin of this receptor is a man younger than 35 with active or convalescent COVID-19. The chain is built from TRBV10-3 and TRBJ1-1; the D gene is possibly TRBD1 (5 bases). The sequenced sample was peripheral blood. CDR3 region: CAISGTGGLTEAFF. Here the CDR3 DNA reads TGTGCCATCAGCGGGACCGGGGGTCTCACTGAAGCTTTCTTT.